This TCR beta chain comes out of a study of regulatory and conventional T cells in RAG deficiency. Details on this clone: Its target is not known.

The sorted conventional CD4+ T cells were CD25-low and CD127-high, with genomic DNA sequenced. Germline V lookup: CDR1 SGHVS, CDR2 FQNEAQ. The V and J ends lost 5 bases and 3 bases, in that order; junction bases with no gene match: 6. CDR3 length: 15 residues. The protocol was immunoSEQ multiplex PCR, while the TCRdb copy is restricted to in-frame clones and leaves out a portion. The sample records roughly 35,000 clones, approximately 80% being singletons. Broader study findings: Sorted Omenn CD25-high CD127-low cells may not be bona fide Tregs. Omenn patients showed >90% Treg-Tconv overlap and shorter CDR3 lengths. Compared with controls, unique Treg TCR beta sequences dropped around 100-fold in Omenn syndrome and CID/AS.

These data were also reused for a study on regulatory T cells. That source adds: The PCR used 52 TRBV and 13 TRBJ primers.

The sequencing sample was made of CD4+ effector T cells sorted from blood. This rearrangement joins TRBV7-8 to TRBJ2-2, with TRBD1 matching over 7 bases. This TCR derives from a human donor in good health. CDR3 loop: CASSTPGTDTGELFF. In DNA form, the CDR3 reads TGTGCCAGCAGCACTCCCGGGACAGACACCGGGGAGCTGTTTTTT.